Below, 13 T cell receptor beta chains from the same sample are listed, as sequenced in a study of breast tumors, draining lymph nodes, adjacent tissues. Using its own MiXCR run on the multiplex PCR reads, TCRdb lists one record per CDR3 protein. The sample includes about 110,000 distinct CDR3 sequences, less than 40% seen only once; the top ten take around 5.9%. Samples came from axillary lymph nodes draining the breast cancer. Specimen: axillary lymph node tissue. The receptors were gathered from a female donor with breast cancer. Some clones in this sample may be carry-over from other donors' samples.

V and J are TRBV2 and TRBJ2-7; D remains ambiguous. Trimming cost V 5 bases and J 4 bases, with 12 bases left between them. CDR1 is SNHLY, CDR2 FYNNEI, per germline. The CDR3 has 13 residues. CDR3: CASSRPDGYEQYF. In DNA, the CDR3 is TGTGCCAGCAGTCGTCCGGACGGGTACGAGCAGTACTTC.

This clonotype was observed many times. The V and J genes are TRBV19 and TRBJ2-1; TRBD2 matches 11 bases. J gave up 4 bases and V 7 bases, and 3 bases lay outside the gene matches. CDR1 and CDR2 (germline): LNHDA, SQIVND (reference sequence). The CDR3 sequence is 14 residues long. The CDR3 loop is CASTGTSGYNEQFF. DNA of the CDR3: TGTGCCAGTACCGGGACTAGCGGTTACAATGAGCAGTTCTTC. The full variable domain, completed using reference TRBV19 and TRBJ2-1, is DGGITQSPKYLFRKEGQNVTLSCEQNLNHDAMYWYRQDPGQGLRLIYYSQIVNDFQKGDIAEGYSVSREKKESFPLTVTSAQKNPTAFYLCASTGTSGYNEQFFGPGTRLTVL.

In this sample, this clonotype turned up many times. Being one base from a much bigger clone, this may be a read error. The chain has TRBV9 and TRBJ2-7, with 7 bases identical to TRBD2. There are 14 residues in the CDR3. Germline CDR1 is SGDLS and CDR2 is YYNGEE. The CDR3 coding sequence is TGTGCCAGCAGCGTAGCGACGGGAGGAGGCGAGCAGTCCTTC. It yields the protein CASSVATGGGEQSF.

This clonotype is medium-sized within its sample. CDR3 residues: CSAPVLRTTDEQYF. CDR3 coding DNA: TGCAGTGCCCCAGTGTTACGGACAACGGACGAGCAGTACTTC. J is TRBJ2-7 and V is TRBV20-1; a weak D match, TRBD1 (5 bases). The CDR3 length is 14 residues. Deletions cut 6 bases from V and 5 bases from J, with 20 bases between. CDR1 is DFQATT, CDR2 SNEGSKA, per germline (reference sequence).

V gene TRBV7-8 combines with J gene TRBJ2-7; D possibly corresponds to TRBD2 (6 bases). With 3 bases removed from V and 6 bases from J, the gap between germline ends came to 18 bases. Germline CDR1 SGHVS, CDR2 FQNEAQ. This CDR3 is built from 15 residues. The CDR3 DNA sequence: TGTGCCAGCAGCTTCGGAGGGGCTAGGGGCGGCGAGCAGTACTTC. Translated: CASSFGGARGGEQYF.

This clonotype was seen many times. The CDR3 DNA reads TGCGCCAGCAGCCGAGACAGGGGGTTAAACTATGGCTACACCTTC. The encoded protein is CASSRDRGLNYGYTF. The genes are TRBV4-1 and TRBJ1-2, with 9 bases lining up with TRBD1. Looked up from germline, CDR1 is MGHRA and CDR2 is YSYEKL. The length of the CDR3 is 15 residues. The ends lost 4 bases at V and 2 bases at J; junction bases unmatched: 5.

This clonotype was found many times. J is TRBJ2-2 and V is TRBV7-9, with D unresolved. This CDR3 comprises 12 residues. The V and J ends lost 6 bases and 4 bases respectively, with 6 bases between them. CDR1 and CDR2 from the germline V gene are SEHNR and FQNEAQ (reference sequence). CDR3 nucleotides: TGTGCCAGCAGGTACAGCACCGGGGAGCTGTTTTTT. Amino acid sequence: CASRYSTGELFF. Supplemented by reference TRBV7-9 and TRBJ2-2, the full variable domain reads DTGVSQNPRHKITKRGQNVTFRCDPISEHNRLYWYRQTLGQGPEFLTYFQNEAQLEKSRLLSDRFSAERPKGSFSTLEIQRTEQGDSAMYLCASRYSTGELFFGEGSRLTVL.

The J gene is TRBJ1-1, the V gene TRBV7-2; no reliable D call. The CDR3 covers 15 residues. CDR1 and CDR2 (germline): SGHTA, FQGNSA. The V end lost 5 bases, the J end lost 4 bases, and 17 bases lay between the germline ends. CDR3 protein: CASSPATVLSTEAFF. CDR3 DNA sequence: TGTGCCAGCAGCCCGGCAACGGTCCTTAGCACTGAAGCTTTCTTT.

The V call is TRBV6-2 or TRBV6-3, the J call TRBJ1-1; D may be TRBD1 (5 bases). The CDR3 has 15 amino acids. V lost 2 bases and J lost 1, with 11 bases in between. Germline lookup yields CDR1 MNHEY and CDR2 SVGEGT. CDR3 sequence reads: CASSYGFTGNTEAFF. The CDR3 nucleotides read TGTGCCAGCAGTTACGGGTTTACAGGGAACACTGAAGCTTTCTTT.

This clonotype was seen many times. This rearrangement joins TRBV9 to TRBJ1-5, with TRBD1 matching 9 bases. V lost 4 bases to trimming and J lost 5 bases; unmatched junction nucleotides: 4. Germline V CDR1 and CDR2: SGDLS, YYNGEE. CDR3 length: 14 amino acids. The CDR3 region has the DNA TGTGCCAGCAGCTTTACAGGGGGCGATCAGCCCCAGCATTTT. This codes for CASSFTGGDQPQHF.

This clonotype has ten or more counts. J is TRBJ2-7 and V is TRBV27; 10 bases agree with TRBD2. This CDR3 contains 15 residues. The V gene end was trimmed by 6 bases and the J gene end by 2 bases; junction bases not matched to a gene: 7. Germline CDR1 and CDR2: MNHEY and SMNVEV (reference sequence). Written as DNA, the CDR3 is TGTGCCAGCAGCTCTACTAGCGGGGAGACCTACGAGCAGTACTTC. This gives the protein CASSSTSGETYEQYF.

This clonotype was seen repeatedly, ten times or more. The chain employs TRBV18 and TRBJ2-1, with 8 positions matching TRBD1. The CDR3 sequence is 16 residues long. Germline lookup yields CDR1 KGHSH and CDR2 LQKENI. The ends lost 0 bases at V and 0 bases at J; junction bases unmatched: 1. CDR3 bases: TGTGCCAGCTCACCACCTGGGACAGGCTCCTACAATGAGCAGTTCTTC. This translates into CASSPPGTGSYNEQFF.

This clonotype was detected only a few times. A much larger clone differs from this one at a single base, so this may be a read error. The V gene is TRBV11-2, the J gene TRBJ2-5, with 7 bases matching TRBD1. CDR3 length equals 17 residues. Per germline, CDR1 SGHAT and CDR2 FQNNGV. The CDR3 reads CASSSGIGTATKEPQYF. The CDR3 region has the DNA TGTGCCAGCAGCTCTGGAATCGGGACAGCGACCAAAGAGCCCCAGTACTTC.